One and the same sample provided the 30 T cell receptor beta chains below, sequenced in a study of immune evolution from preneoplasia to lung adenocarcinoma. Data came from immunoSEQ multiplex PCR; TCRdb stores just in-frame clones and leaves some out. Among roughly 2,300 clones listed, 70% to 90% were seen once. The specimen sequenced was FFPE normal lung tissue adjacent to the tumor. Receptors were obtained from a person in their fifties with lung adenocarcinoma.

This chain connects TRBV7-2 to TRBJ1-4; 7 bases align to TRBD1. The germline CDR1 and CDR2 sequences are SGHTA and FQGNSA. V was pared by 5 bases and J by 2 bases, with 11 bases of the junction left unmatched. The CDR3 runs to 17 residues. The DNA for the CDR3 is TGTGCCAGCAGCACAGACAGGGTGGGGAACACTAATGAAAAACTGTTTTTT. Translation: CASSTDRVGNTNEKLFF.

This clone was observed once. The chain carries TRBV5-1 and TRBJ2-2, with D perhaps matching TRBD2 (5 bases). V was pared by 4 bases and J by 6 bases, with 16 bases between. This CDR3 is built from 15 residues. The germline gives CDR1 SGHRS, CDR2 YFSETQ. CDR3 loop: CASSVRSTGAGELFF. CDR3 DNA sequence: TGCGCCAGCAGCGTCCGATCCACCGGGGCCGGGGAGCTGTTTTTT.

This clone was seen only once. The chain is built from TRBV6-5 and TRBJ2-1, with TRBD2 matching 7 bases. The germline V gene has CDR1 MNHEY and CDR2 SVGAGI. The CDR3 extends over 15 amino acids. The ends lost 2 bases at V and 4 bases at J; junction bases unmatched: 5. The CDR3 region is CASSYEEGGYNEQFF. DNA for the CDR3: TGTGCCAGCAGTTACGAGGAGGGAGGGTACAATGAGCAGTTCTTC.

The chain carries TRBV27 and TRBJ2-7; D gene uncertain. This CDR3 contains 11 residues. Germline lookup yields CDR1 MNHEY and CDR2 SMNVEV (reference sequence). V was shortened by 3 bases and J by 3 bases, with 3 bases between the two germline ends. The CDR3 DNA reads as TGTGCCAGCAGTTTCGGCTACGAGCAGTACTTC. It codes for CASSFGYEQYF.

This chain connects TRBV30 to TRBJ1-2, with D perhaps TRBD1 (5 bases). CDR3 size: 11 residues. Trimming left V 3 bases short and J 11 bases short, with 13 bases between. Germline V gene sequence: CDR1 GTSNPN, CDR2 SVGIG (reference sequence). For the CDR3, the DNA is TGTGCCTGGAGGGATGGGACGAGATACACCTTC. This gives the protein CAWRDGTRYTF. Based on the CDR3 plus reference TRBV30 and TRBJ1-2, the full variable domain is SQTIHQWPATLVQPVGSPLSLECTVEGTSNPNLYWYRQAAGRGLQLLFYSVGIGQISSEVPQNLSASRPQDRQFILSSKKLLLSDSGFYLCAWRDGTRYTFGSGTRLTVV.

This chain uses TRBV7-9 with TRBJ2-2; 7 positions match TRBD1. The CDR3 has 15 residues. J gave up 0 bases and V 5 bases, and 3 bases lay outside the gene matches. CDR1 SEHNR and CDR2 FQNEAQ come from the germline V gene (reference sequence). In DNA form, the CDR3 reads TGTGCCAGCAGCCCCAGGGGGACGAACACCGGGGAGCTGTTTTTT. Translated, it gives CASSPRGTNTGELFF. The full variable domain, completed using reference TRBV7-9 and TRBJ2-2, is DTGVSQNPRHKITKRGQNVTFRCDPISEHNRLYWYRQTLGQGPEFLTYFQNEAQLEKSRLLSDRFSAERPKGSFSTLEIQRTEQGDSAMYLCASSPRGTNTGELFFGEGSRLTVL.

This clone was recorded a few times. J is TRBJ2-7 and V is TRBV11-3, with D possibly matching TRBD2 (6 bases). Germline CDR1 reads SGHNT; CDR2 reads YENEEA. V was shortened by 5 bases and J by 2 bases, with 22 bases between the two germline ends. The CDR3 consists of 17 residues. The CDR3 DNA follows: TGTGCCAGCAGCCCACCAGAAGGCCAGCGGGTTCCCTACGAGCAGTACTTC. Encoded protein: CASSPPEGQRVPYEQYF.

Remarks on this clone: Different DNA sequences within this sample yield the same CDR3. The gene calls are TRBV5-1 and TRBJ2-2; the D gene could be TRBD1 or TRBD2 (5 bases each). The CDR3 loop spans 15 amino acids. CDR1 is SGHRS, CDR2 YFSETQ, per germline. V lost 3 bases and J lost 1, with 10 bases in between. The CDR3 sequence is CASSSGTQNTGELFF. The CDR3 DNA follows: TGCGCCAGCAGCTCAGGGACGCAGAACACCGGGGAGCTGTTTTTT.

The chain joins TRBV18 to TRBJ2-7, with 7 bases aligning to TRBD2. This CDR3 has 15 residues. Germline V gene lookup returns CDR1 KGHSH and CDR2 LQKENI. Unmatched junction bases numbered 8, after V lost 6 bases and J lost 0 bases. CDR3: CASSPNSGPSYEQYF. The CDR3 nucleotides read TGTGCCAGCTCGCCTAATAGCGGGCCCTCCTACGAGCAGTACTTC.

Within the sample, this clone is large. V is TRBV5-8 and J is TRBJ2-3; TRBD2 agrees at 9 bases. V was pared by 3 bases and J by 1 base, with 3 bases of the junction left unmatched. CDR1 SGHTS and CDR2 YDEGEE come from the germline V gene. The length of the CDR3 is 15 residues. The CDR3 region has the DNA TGTGCCAGCAGCTATCGGACTAGCGGCACAGATACGCAGTATTTT. It is translated as CASSYRTSGTDTQYF. The entire variable domain, with the rest obtained from reference TRBV5-8 and TRBJ2-3, is as follows: EAGVTQSPTHLIKTRGQQATLRCSPISGHTSVYWYQQALGLGLQFLLWYDEGEERNRGNFPPRFSGRQFPNYSSELNVNALELEDSALYLCASSYRTSGTDTQYFGPGTRLTVL.

This rearrangement joins TRBV5-8 to TRBJ1-1; D call uncertain. The CDR3 covers 15 residues. Germline CDR1 reads SGHTS; CDR2 reads YDEGEE. Trimming pared 1 base from V and 4 bases from J, leaving 14 bases between. Here the CDR3 reads CASSLSGSLGTEAFF. The CDR3 DNA sequence: TGTGCCAGCAGCTTGTCGGGGAGTTTAGGCACTGAAGCTTTCTTT.

The J gene is TRBJ2-1, the V gene TRBV11-3; D may be TRBD2 (5 bases). This CDR3 has 14 residues. V lost 0 bases and J 11 bases, leaving 14 bases between the germline ends. The germline gives CDR1 SGHNT, CDR2 YENEEA. CDR3 DNA: TGTGCCAGCAGCTTAGATCGGTCTAGCCCTAAGCAGTTCTTC. It specifies CASSLDRSSPKQFF.

This clone was detected only once. The chain combines TRBV5-1 with TRBJ2-1, with 8 bases fitting TRBD2. J was trimmed by 1 base and V by 0 bases; bases with no gene match: 6. Germline CDR1 reads SGHRS; CDR2 reads YFSETQ. This CDR3 spans 17 amino acids. CDR3 sequence reads: CASSLAGGRNSYNEQFF. DNA for the CDR3: TGCGCCAGCAGCTTGGCGGGGGGGAGGAATTCCTACAATGAGCAGTTCTTC.

V and J are TRBV18 and TRBJ2-2, with unresolved D. CDR3 length equals 11 residues. Germline V gene lookup returns CDR1 KGHSH and CDR2 LQKENI. V gave up 5 bases and J gave up 7 bases, with 5 bases separating them. The chain's CDR3 is CASSSIGELFF. The CDR3 DNA follows: TGTGCCAGCTCATCCATCGGGGAGCTGTTTTTT.

J is TRBJ2-3 and V is TRBV2; the match to TRBD2 covers 10 bases. This CDR3 comprises 13 residues. The V gene end was trimmed by 3 bases and the J gene end by 11 bases; junction bases not matched to a gene: 5. Per germline, CDR1 SNHLY and CDR2 FYNNEI. CDR3 residues: CASSDLAGVVQYF. The CDR3 DNA follows: TGTGCCAGCAGTGATCTAGCGGGGGTGGTGCAGTATTTT.

The chain is built from TRBV9 and TRBJ2-1, with unresolved D. Germline V gene data show CDR1 as SGDLS and CDR2 as YYNGEE. The V and J ends lost 4 bases and 2 bases respectively, with 13 bases between them. The CDR3 runs to 15 residues. The CDR3 loop reads CASSPAAEPYNEQFF. Written as DNA, the CDR3 is TGTGCCAGCAGCCCGGCGGCGGAACCCTACAATGAGCAGTTCTTC.

CDR3 bases: TGTGCCAGCAGTGTAAGGGGACAGGGGGCCTCGGATTACAATGAGCAGTTCTTC. As protein: CASSVRGQGASDYNEQFF. V is TRBV6-1 and J is TRBJ2-1, with TRBD1 identical over 12 bases. The CDR3 has 18 amino acids. Germline trimming cut 4 bases from V and 4 bases from J; bases unmatched to any gene: 11. CDR1 and CDR2 from the germline V gene are MNHNS and SASEGT.

The gene calls are TRBV30 and TRBJ1-4; the match to TRBD1 covers 7 bases. The germline V gene encodes CDR1 GTSNPN and CDR2 SVGIG (reference sequence). V dropped 0 bases and J dropped 7; count of bases not matched to a gene: 5. The CDR3 runs 14 residues. The CDR3 sequence: CAWSVRRGIEKLFF. The CDR3 DNA is TGTGCCTGGAGTGTACGCAGGGGGATTGAAAAACTGTTTTTT.

V usage is TRBV6-1 and J usage is TRBJ1-2; weak D call: TRBD1 (5 bases). CDR3 length equals 13 residues. Germline CDR1 is MNHNS and CDR2 is SASEGT. V lost 8 bases and J lost 0, with 10 bases in between. Here the CDR3 reads CASGDGSNYGYTF. CDR3 sequence (DNA): TGTGCCAGCGGGGACGGCTCTAACTATGGCTACACCTTC.

The rearrangement links TRBV7-9 to TRBJ2-5; D is possibly TRBD1 (6 bases). The germline V gene has CDR1 SEHNR and CDR2 FQNEAQ (reference sequence). The CDR3 extends over 13 amino acids. V shed 3 bases and J shed 2 bases, with 7 bases lying between them. CDR3 region: CASSFDRQETQYF. As DNA, the CDR3 is TGTGCCAGCAGCTTCGACAGGCAAGAGACCCAGTACTTC.

This clone was observed a few times. The CDR3 DNA sequence: TGTGCCAGCAGTCCTTCTTCCGGGACAGTTTTTTACGAGCAGTACTTC. This sequence encodes CASSPSSGTVFYEQYF. This chain uses TRBV27 with TRBJ2-7, with 7 bases that match TRBD1. The CDR3 contains 16 residues. The germline V gene has CDR1 MNHEY and CDR2 SMNVEV (reference sequence). With V trimmed by 5 bases and J by 4 bases, 14 bases remained unmatched.

This chain links TRBV11-3 with TRBJ2-2, with D possibly called TRBD1 or TRBD2 (5 bases each). Between the trimmed V and J ends, which lost 7 bases and 2 bases, there was a span of 20 bases. The CDR3 covers 17 residues. CDR1 and CDR2 (germline): SGHNT, YENEEA. CDR3: CASTNRGDFRNTGELFF. The CDR3 DNA follows: TGTGCCAGCACCAACCGAGGGGATTTCCGCAACACCGGGGAGCTGTTTTTT.

The gene calls are TRBV21-1 and TRBJ1-1. TRBV21-1 corresponds to a pseudogene. The length of the CDR3 is 12 residues. CDR3 loop: CASSKGVFEAFF. CDR3 coding DNA: TGTGCCAGCAGCAAGGGAGTTTTTGAAGCTTTCTTT.

V usage is TRBV4-2 and J usage is TRBJ2-2, with 10 nucleotides matching TRBD2. The CDR3 has 16 amino acids. V was pared by 4 bases and J by 1 base, with 3 bases of the junction left unmatched. Germline lookup yields CDR1 LGHNA and CDR2 YNFKEQ. The CDR3, as DNA: TGTGCCAGCAGCCCTCGGACTAGCGGGAACACCGGGGAGCTGTTTTTT. Translated: CASSPRTSGNTGELFF.

The gene calls are TRBV6-1 and TRBJ1-2; possible D gene TRBD1, 6 bases. This CDR3 contains 15 residues. V dropped 6 bases and J dropped 2 bases, with 16 bases sitting between them. CDR1 is MNHNS, CDR2 SASEGT, per germline. The CDR3 DNA sequence: TGTGCCAGCAGGGCCGGGACACAAGGAAACTATGGCTACACCTTC. Its translation is CASRAGTQGNYGYTF.

The chain joins TRBV25-1 to TRBJ2-1; the match to TRBD1 covers 7 bases. The CDR3 has 13 amino acids. Looked up from germline, CDR1 is MGHDK and CDR2 is SYGVNS. After removal of 11 bases from V and 9 bases from J, the junction contained 13 bases not matched to a gene. CDR3 residues: CAASTGYRGEQFF. CDR3 in DNA: TGTGCCGCGAGCACAGGGTACAGGGGTGAGCAGTTCTTC.

This clone has only a few counts. CDR3 DNA: TGTGCCAGCACCATGGACATGGACGAGCAGTACTTC. Translation: CASTMDMDEQYF. The V and J genes are TRBV6-6 and TRBJ2-7; a weak D match, TRBD1 (5 bases). V was shortened by 7 bases and J by 5 bases, with 12 bases between the two germline ends. CDR3 length: 12 amino acids. Per the germline V gene, CDR1 is MNHNY and CDR2 is SVGAGI (reference sequence).

The rearrangement uses TRBV5-4 and TRBJ1-2; 8 bases are shared with TRBD1. Germline assignment: CDR1 SGHNT and CDR2 YYREEE (reference sequence). J was trimmed by 5 bases and V by 4 bases; bases with no gene match: 7. The CDR3 covers 14 residues. In DNA form, the CDR3 reads TGTGCCAGCAGCGCGGGACAGGAGCCATATGGCTACACCTTC. The encoded protein is CASSAGQEPYGYTF. Variable domain in full (rest from reference TRBV5-4 and TRBJ1-2): ETGVTQSPTHLIKTRGQQVTLRCSSQSGHNTVSWYQQALGQGPQFIFQYYREEENGRGNFPPRFSGLQFPNYSSELNVNALELDDSALYLCASSAGQEPYGYTFGSGTRLTVV.

This chain uses TRBV4-1 with TRBJ1-4, with 8 nucleotides matching TRBD1. V was pared by 6 bases and J by 5 bases, with 5 bases of the junction left unmatched. CDR1 is MGHRA, CDR2 YSYEKL, per germline. The CDR3 is made up of 14 amino acids. The CDR3 reads CASRRTGINEKLFF. CDR3 in DNA: TGCGCCAGCAGACGGACAGGGATAAATGAAAAACTGTTTTTT.

The rearrangement joins TRBV9 to TRBJ2-5; a weak D match, TRBD1 (6 bases). CDR3 length equals 15 residues. Trimming took 3 bases from V and 5 from J, leaving 17 bases between them. The germline V gene has CDR1 SGDLS and CDR2 YYNGEE. CDR3 nucleotide sequence: TGTGCCAGCAGCGCCCGGGACATGGATTTTGAGACCCAGTACTTC. Translated: CASSARDMDFETQYF.